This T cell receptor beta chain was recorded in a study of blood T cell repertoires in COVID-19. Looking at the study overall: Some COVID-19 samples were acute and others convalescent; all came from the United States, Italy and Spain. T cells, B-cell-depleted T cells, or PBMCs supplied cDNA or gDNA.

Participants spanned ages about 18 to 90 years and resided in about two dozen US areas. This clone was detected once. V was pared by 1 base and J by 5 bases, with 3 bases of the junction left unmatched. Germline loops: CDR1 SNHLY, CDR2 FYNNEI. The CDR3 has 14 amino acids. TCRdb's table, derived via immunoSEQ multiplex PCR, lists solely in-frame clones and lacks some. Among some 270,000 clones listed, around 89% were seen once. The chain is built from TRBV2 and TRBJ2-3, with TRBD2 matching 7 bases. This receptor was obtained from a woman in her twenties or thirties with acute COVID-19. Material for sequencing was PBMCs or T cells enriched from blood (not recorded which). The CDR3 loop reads CASSEVLARDTQYF. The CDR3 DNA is TGTGCCAGCAGTGAAGTACTAGCGAGAGATACGCAGTATTTT.